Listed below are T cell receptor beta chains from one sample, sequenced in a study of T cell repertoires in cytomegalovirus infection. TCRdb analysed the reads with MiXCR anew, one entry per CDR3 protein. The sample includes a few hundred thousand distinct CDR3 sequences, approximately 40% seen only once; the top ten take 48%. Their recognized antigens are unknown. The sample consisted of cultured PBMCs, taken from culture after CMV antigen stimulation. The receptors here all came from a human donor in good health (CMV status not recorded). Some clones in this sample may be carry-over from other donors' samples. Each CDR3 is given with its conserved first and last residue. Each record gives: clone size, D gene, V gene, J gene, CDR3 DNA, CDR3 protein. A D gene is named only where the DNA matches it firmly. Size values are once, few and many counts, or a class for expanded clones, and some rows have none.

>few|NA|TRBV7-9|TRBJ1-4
TGTGCCAGCAGCCGAGACGTGGAAAAACTGTTTTTT
CASSRDVEKLFF
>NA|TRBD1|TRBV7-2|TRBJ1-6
TGTGCCAGCAGCTTAAAGCACCCGGGACAGGGTGGATCACCCCTCCACTTT
CASSLKHPGQGGSPLHF
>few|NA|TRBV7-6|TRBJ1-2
TGTGCCAGCAGCTTAGCGCCCCCAGGCTACACCTTC
CASSLAPPGYTF
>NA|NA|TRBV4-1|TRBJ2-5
TGCGCCAGCAGCCGATCTCGGACCCTCCAAGAGACCCAGTACTTC
CASSRSRTLQETQYF
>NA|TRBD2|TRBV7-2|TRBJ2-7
TGTGCCAGCAGCAACTTAGCGGGAGGGCCCTACGAGCAGTACTTC
CASSNLAGGPYEQYF
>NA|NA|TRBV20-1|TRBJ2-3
TGCAGTGCTAGAAACCGCCTTATCACAGATACGCAGTATTTT
CSARNRLITDTQYF
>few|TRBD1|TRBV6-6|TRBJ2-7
TGTGCCAGCAATGGACAGGGGGTGGGAGAGCAGTACTTC
CASNGQGVGEQYF
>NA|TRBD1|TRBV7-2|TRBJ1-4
TGTGCCAGCAGCTTTATCAGGGGGGAAAAACTGTTTTTT
CASSFIRGEKLFF
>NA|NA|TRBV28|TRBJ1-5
TGTGCCAGCAGTCGCCTAGTGGCAGGGAACAATCAGCCCCAGCATTTT
CASSRLVAGNNQPQHF
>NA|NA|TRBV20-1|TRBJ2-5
TGCAGTGCTGGACAAGAGACCCAGTACTTC
CSAGQETQYF
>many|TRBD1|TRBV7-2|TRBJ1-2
TGTGCCAGCAGCTTAGGACAGGGAGCTAACTATGGCTACACCTTC
CASSLGQGANYGYTF
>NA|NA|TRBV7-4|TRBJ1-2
TGTGCCAGCAGCTCCCCGCCGTATGGCTACACCTTC
CASSSPPYGYTF
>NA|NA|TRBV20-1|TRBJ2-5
TGCAGTGCGTTTACTAGTGCTGAGACCCAGTACTTC
CSAFTSAETQYF
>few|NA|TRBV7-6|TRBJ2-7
TGTGCCAGCAGCATTCCAGGGGTCGGGGGGCAGTACTTC
CASSIPGVGGQYF
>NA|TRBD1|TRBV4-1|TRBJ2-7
TGCGCCAGCAGCCAGGGACAGGCATCCTACGAGCAGTACTTC
CASSQGQASYEQYF
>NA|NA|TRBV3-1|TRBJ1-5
TGTGCCAGCAGCCAAGTGTGGAAAGGTCAGCCCCAGCATTTT
CASSQVWKGQPQHF
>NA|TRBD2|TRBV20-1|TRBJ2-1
TGCAGTGCTAGAGGAAATGGACTAGCGGGGGGCAATGAGCAGTTCTTC
CSARGNGLAGGNEQFF
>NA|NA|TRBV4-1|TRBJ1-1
TGCGCCAGCAGCCAATCGGTCGGGCTCGGCACTGAAGCTTTCTTT
CASSQSVGLGTEAFF
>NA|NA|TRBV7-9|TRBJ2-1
TGTGCCAGCAGCTTAGGCTTTGGGCCGGCCAATGAGCAGTTCTTC
CASSLGFGPANEQFF
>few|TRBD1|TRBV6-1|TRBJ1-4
TGTGCCAGCAGTGGAAACAGGGGCCGCGGTGAAAAACTGTTTTTT
CASSGNRGRGEKLFF
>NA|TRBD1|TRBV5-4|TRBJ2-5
TGTGCCAGCAGCTTGGGCAGGGGGAATGTGGAGACCCAGTACTTC
CASSLGRGNVETQYF
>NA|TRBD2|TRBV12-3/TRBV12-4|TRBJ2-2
TGTGCCACCCATAAGCGGGGATTTAACACCGGGGAGCTGTTTTTT
CATHKRGFNTGELFF
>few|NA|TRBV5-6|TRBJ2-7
TGTGCCAGCAGCTTGGAGAGGGGCGCGCCCTTCGAGCAGTACTTC
CASSLERGAPFEQYF
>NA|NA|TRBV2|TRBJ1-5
TGTGCCAGCAGTACCGGCCCGCGGTCGGGGTCGGATCAGCCCCAGCATTTT
CASSTGPRSGSDQPQHF
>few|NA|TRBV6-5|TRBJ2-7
TGTGCCAGCAGTTACTCTTTAGGCGGCGAGGGGGAGCAGTACTTC
CASSYSLGGEGEQYF
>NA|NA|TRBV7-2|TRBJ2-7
TGTGCCAGCAGCCGAGACAGGAGCCACGAGCAGTACTTC
CASSRDRSHEQYF
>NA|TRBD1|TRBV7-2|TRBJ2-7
TGTGCCAGCAGCTTCAGACAGGGAACTTTCCACGAGCAGTACTTC
CASSFRQGTFHEQYF
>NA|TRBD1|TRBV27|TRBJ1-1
TGTGCCAGCAGTGCTGCAGGGGGTATCACTGAAGCTTTCTTT
CASSAAGGITEAFF
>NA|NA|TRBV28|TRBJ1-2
TGTGCCAGCACCCTCGCGGGGGATAACTATGGCTACACCTTC
CASTLAGDNYGYTF
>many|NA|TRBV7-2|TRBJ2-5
TGTGCCAGCAGCTTAGCCCGCCAGACCCAAGAGACCCAGTACTTC
CASSLARQTQETQYF
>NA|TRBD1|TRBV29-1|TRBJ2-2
TGCACGGGACAGGAGGGTCCCGGGGAGCTGTTTTTT
CTGQEGPGELFF
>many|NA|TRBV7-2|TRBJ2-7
TGTGCCAGCAGCCTGCAGCGGATCTACGAGCAGTACTTC
CASSLQRIYEQYF
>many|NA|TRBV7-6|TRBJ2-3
TGTGCCAGCAGCCCACACTCGGATACGCAGTATTTT
CASSPHSDTQYF
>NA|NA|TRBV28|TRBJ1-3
TGTGCCAGCAAAAGGGGGAGAAACACCATATATTTT
CASKRGRNTIYF
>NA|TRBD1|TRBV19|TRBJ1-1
TGTGCCAGTAGTCCCTACCGGGACAGAAATATGAACACTGAAGCTTTCTTT
CASSPYRDRNMNTEAFF
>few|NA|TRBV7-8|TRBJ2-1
TGTGCCAGCAGCTTAGCTTATGAGCAGTTCTTC
CASSLAYEQFF
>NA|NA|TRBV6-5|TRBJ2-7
TGTGCCAGCAACCGGGGGAACGAGCAGTACTTC
CASNRGNEQYF
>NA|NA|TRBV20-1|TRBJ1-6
TGCAGTGCCCAGGGACCGCTCAGACCCCTCCACTTT
CSAQGPLRPLHF
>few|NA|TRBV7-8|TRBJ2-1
TGTGCCAGCAGCACCGCGGAGGGGAATGAGCAGTTCTTC
CASSTAEGNEQFF
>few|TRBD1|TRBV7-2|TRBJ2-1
TGTGCCAGCAGCTCCGGGACAGGGCCCAATGAGCAGTTCTTC
CASSSGTGPNEQFF
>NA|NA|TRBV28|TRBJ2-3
TGTGCCAGCAGTTTATCGCAGCTTACAGATACGCAGTATTTT
CASSLSQLTDTQYF
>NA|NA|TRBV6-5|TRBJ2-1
TGTGCCAGCCGGGTCGGGGGGCTAGCCTTCAATGAGCAGTTCTTC
CASRVGGLAFNEQFF
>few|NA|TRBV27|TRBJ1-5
TGTGCCAGCAGTTCTATAGGTGGAGTTCAGCCCCAGCATTTT
CASSSIGGVQPQHF
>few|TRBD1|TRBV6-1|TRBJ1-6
TGTGCCAGCAGGCGGGACAGCTCCTATAATTCACCCCTCCACTTT
CASRRDSSYNSPLHF
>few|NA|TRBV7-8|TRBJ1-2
TGTGCCAGCAGCTTCAGCTGGGTCCGGGATTCTAACTATGGCTACACCTTC
CASSFSWVRDSNYGYTF
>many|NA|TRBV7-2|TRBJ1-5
TGTGCCAGCAGCCCTAAACCTCCAGGGCGGACGAGCTATAGCAATCAGCCCCAGCATTTT
CASSPKPPGRTSYSNQPQHF
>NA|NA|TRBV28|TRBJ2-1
TGTGCCAGCACCTCCCAGCAGGCAGGTGAGCAGTTCTTC
CASTSQQAGEQFF
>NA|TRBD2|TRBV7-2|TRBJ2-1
TGTGCCAGCAGCTTAATAGGCGGGGGGGGTCATGAGCAGTTCTTC
CASSLIGGGGHEQFF
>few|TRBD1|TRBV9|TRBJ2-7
TGTGCCAGCAGCGTAGGACAGGGGGCCGCCTACGAGCAGTACTTC
CASSVGQGAAYEQYF
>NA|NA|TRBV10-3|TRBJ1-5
TGTGCCATCAGGGTGGATAGCAATCAGCCCCAGCCTTTT
CAIRVDSNQPQPF
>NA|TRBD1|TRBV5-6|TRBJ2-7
TGTGCCAGCACCCTAACATCGACAGGGCGGTCCGGCGAGCAGTACTTC
CASTLTSTGRSGEQYF
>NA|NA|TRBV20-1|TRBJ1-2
TGCAGTGCTAGAGGGGCTAACTATGGCTACACCTTC
CSARGANYGYTF
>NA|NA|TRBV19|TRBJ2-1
TGTGCCAGTAGTTTGGCGCACCGACAGACCCCTGGCAATGAGCAGTTCTTC
CASSLAHRQTPGNEQFF